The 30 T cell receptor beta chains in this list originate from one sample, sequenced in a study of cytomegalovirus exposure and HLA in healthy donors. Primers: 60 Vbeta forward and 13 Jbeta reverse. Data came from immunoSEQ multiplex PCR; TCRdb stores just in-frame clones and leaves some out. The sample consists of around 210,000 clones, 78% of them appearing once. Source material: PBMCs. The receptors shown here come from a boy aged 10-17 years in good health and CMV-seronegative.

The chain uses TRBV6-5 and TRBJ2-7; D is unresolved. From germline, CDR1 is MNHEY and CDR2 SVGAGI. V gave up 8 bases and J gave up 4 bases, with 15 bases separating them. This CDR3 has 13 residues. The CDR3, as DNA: TGTGCCAGCGAGTCGCAGGATAGATACGAGCAGTACTTC. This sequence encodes CASESQDRYEQYF.

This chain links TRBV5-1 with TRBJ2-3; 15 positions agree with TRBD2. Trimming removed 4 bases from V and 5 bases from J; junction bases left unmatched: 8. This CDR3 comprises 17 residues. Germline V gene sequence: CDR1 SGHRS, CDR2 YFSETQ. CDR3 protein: CASSKGTSGGYLDTQYF. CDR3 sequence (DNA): TGCGCCAGCAGCAAAGGGACTAGCGGGGGGTATTTAGATACGCAGTATTTT.

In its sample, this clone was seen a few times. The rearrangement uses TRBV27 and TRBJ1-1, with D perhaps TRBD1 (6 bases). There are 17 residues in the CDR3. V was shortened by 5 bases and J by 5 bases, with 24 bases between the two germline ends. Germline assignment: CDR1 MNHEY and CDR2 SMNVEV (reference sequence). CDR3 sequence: CASSPPPQGRGDTEAFF. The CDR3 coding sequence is TGTGCCAGCAGTCCCCCCCCACAGGGTCGAGGGGATACTGAAGCTTTCTTT.

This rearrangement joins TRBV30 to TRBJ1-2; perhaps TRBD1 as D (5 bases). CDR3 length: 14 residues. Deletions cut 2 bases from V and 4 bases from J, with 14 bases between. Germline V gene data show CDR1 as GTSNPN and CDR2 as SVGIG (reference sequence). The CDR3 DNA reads TGTGCCTGGAGTAGCGCGGGGGTAATCTATGGCTACACCTTC. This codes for CAWSSAGVIYGYTF.

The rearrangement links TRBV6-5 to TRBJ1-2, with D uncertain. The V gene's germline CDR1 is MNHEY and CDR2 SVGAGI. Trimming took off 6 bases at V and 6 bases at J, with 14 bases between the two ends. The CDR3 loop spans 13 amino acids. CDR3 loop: CASSRLRADGYTF. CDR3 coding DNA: TGTGCCAGCAGCCGCTTGAGGGCTGATGGCTACACCTTC.

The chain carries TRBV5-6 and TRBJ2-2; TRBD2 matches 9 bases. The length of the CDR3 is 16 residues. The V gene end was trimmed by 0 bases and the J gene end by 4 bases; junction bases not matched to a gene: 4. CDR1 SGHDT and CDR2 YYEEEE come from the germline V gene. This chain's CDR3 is CASSLEGLASTGELFF. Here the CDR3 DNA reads TGTGCCAGCAGCTTGGAGGGACTAGCCTCCACCGGGGAGCTGTTTTTT.

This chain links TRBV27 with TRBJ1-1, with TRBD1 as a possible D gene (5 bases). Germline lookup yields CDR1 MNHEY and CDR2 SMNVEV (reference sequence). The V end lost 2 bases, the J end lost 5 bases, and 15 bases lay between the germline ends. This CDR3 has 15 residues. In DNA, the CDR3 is TGTGCCAGCAGTTTAGGAGCCGGGACTATGACTGAAGCTTTCTTT. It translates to CASSLGAGTMTEAFF.

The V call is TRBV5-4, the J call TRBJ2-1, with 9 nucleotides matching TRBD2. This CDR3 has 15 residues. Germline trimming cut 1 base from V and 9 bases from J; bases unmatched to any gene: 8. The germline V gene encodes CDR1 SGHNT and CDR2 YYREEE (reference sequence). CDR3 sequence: CASSLQAGGPGEQFF. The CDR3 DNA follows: TGTGCCAGCAGCTTGCAGGCGGGGGGGCCGGGTGAGCAGTTCTTC.

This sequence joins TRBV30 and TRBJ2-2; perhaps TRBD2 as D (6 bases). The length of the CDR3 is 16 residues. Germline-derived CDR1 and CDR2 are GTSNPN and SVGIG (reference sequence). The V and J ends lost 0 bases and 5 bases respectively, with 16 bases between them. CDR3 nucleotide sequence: TGTGCCTGGAGTGTACTCGGGAGTGTATGGACCGGGGAGCTGTTTTTT. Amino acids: CAWSVLGSVWTGELFF.

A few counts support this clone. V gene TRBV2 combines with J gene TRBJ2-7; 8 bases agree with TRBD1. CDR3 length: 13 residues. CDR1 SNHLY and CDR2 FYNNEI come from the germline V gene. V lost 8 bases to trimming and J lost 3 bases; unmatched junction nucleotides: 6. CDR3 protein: CASLPGQGYEQYF. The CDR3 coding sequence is TGTGCCAGCCTACCCGGACAGGGCTACGAGCAGTACTTC.

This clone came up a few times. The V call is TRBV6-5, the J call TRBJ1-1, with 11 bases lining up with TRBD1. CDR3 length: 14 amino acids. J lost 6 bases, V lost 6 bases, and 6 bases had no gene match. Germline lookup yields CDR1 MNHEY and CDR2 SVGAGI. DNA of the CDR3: TGTGCCAGCAGCCGAGGACAGGGGGCTTCTGAAGCTTTCTTT. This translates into CASSRGQGASEAFF.

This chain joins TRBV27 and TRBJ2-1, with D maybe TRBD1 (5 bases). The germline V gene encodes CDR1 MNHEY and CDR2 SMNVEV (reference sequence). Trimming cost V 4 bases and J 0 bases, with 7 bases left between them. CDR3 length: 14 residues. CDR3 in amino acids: CASSYGASYNEQFF. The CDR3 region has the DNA TGTGCCAGCAGTTATGGGGCCTCCTACAATGAGCAGTTCTTC.

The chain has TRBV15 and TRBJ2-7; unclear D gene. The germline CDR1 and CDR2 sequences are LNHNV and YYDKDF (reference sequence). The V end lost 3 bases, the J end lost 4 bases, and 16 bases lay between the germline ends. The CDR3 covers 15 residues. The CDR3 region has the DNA TGTGCCACCAGCAGCCCTCTTCAGCGAGGTTACGAGCAGTACTTC. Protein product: CATSSPLQRGYEQYF.

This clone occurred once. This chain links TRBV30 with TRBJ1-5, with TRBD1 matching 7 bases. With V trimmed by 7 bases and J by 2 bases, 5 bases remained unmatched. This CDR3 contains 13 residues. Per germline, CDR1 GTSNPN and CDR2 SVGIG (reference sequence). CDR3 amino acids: CAYWDRGNQPQHF. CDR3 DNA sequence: TGTGCCTACTGGGACAGAGGCAATCAGCCCCAGCATTTT.

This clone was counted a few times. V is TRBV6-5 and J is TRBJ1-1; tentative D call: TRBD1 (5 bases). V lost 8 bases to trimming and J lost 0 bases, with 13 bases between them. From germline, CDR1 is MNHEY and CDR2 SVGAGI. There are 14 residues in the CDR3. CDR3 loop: CASGRQRMNTEAFF. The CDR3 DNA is TGTGCCAGCGGAAGACAGAGAATGAACACTGAAGCTTTCTTT.

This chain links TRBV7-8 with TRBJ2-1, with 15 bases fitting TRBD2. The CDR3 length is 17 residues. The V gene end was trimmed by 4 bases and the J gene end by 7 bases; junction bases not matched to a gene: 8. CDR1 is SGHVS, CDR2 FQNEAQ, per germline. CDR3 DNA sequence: TGTGCCAGCAGCTCTCTTCCGGGACTAGCGGGAGGTAATGAGCAGTTCTTC. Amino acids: CASSSLPGLAGGNEQFF.

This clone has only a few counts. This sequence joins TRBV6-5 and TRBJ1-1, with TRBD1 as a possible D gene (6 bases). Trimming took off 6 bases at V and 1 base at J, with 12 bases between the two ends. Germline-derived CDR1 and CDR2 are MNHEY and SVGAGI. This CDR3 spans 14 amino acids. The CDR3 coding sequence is TGTGCCAGCAGGTACATGGGGGCGAACACTGAAGCTTTCTTT. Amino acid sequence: CASRYMGANTEAFF.

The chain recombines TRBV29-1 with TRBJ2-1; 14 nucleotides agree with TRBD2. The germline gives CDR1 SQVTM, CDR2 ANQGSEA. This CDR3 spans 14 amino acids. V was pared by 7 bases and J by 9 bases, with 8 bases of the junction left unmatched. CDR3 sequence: CSARLAGGPGEQFF. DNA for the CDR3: TGCAGCGCTAGACTAGCGGGAGGGCCGGGTGAGCAGTTCTTC.

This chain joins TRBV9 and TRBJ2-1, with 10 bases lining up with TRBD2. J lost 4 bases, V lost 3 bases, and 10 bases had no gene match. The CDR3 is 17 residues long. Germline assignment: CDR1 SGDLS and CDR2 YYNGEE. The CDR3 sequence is CASSDTSSGRWYNEQFF. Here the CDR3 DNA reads TGTGCCAGCAGCGACACTTCTAGCGGGAGATGGTACAATGAGCAGTTCTTC.

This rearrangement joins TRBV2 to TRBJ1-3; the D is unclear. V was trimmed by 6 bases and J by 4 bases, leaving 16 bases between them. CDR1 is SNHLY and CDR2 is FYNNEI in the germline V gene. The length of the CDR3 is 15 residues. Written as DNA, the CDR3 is TGTGCCAGCAGCCAGGACGGGTGGAGGGGAAACACCATATATTTT. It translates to CASSQDGWRGNTIYF.

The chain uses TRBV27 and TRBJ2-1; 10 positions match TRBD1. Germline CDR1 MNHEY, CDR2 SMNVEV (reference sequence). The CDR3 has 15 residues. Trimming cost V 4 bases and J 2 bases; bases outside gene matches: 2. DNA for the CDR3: TGTGCCAGCAGTTCCGGACAGGGGGCCTACAATGAGCAGTTCTTC. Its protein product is CASSSGQGAYNEQFF.

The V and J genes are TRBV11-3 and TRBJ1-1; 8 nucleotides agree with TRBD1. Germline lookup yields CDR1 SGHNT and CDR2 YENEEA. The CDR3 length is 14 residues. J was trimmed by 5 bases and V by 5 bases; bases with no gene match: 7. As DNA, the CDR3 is TGTGCCAGCAGCAAAGGACAGGGACGAACTGAAGCTTTCTTT. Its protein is CASSKGQGRTEAFF.

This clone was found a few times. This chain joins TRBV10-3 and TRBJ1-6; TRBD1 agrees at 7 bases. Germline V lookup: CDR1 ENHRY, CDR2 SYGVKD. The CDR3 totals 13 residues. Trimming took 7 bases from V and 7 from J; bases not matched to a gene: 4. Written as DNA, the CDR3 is TGTGCCATCACCCGGGACAGCAATTCACCCCTCCACTTT. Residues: CAITRDSNSPLHF.

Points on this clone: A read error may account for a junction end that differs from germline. CDR3 in DNA: TGTTCCAGCAGCCTGGGACAGGGGAACTACAATGAGCAGTTCTTC. The encoded protein is CSSSLGQGNYNEQFF. J is TRBJ2-1 and V is TRBV7-9; 10 bases match TRBD1. The CDR3 loop spans 15 amino acids. Germline loops: CDR1 SEHNR, CDR2 FQNEAQ (reference sequence). Full variable domain (outside the CDR3, taken from reference TRBV7-9 and TRBJ2-1): DTGVSQNPRHKITKRGQNVTFRCDPISEHNRLYWYRQTLGQGPEFLTYFQNEAQLEKSRLLSDRFSAERPKGSFSTLEIQRTEQGDSAMYLCSSSLGQGNYNEQFFGPGTRLTVL.

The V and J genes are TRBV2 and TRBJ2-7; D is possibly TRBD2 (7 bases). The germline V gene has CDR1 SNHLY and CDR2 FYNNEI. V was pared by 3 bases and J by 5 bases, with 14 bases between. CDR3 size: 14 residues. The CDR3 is CASSDPGAGDEQYF. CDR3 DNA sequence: TGTGCCAGCAGTGACCCGGGGGCGGGAGACGAGCAGTACTTC.

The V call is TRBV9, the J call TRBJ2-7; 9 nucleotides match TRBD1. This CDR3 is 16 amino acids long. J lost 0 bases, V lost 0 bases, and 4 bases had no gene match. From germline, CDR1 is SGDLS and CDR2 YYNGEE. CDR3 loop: CASSVAGTGSSYEQYF. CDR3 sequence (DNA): TGTGCCAGCAGCGTAGCGGGGACAGGGAGCTCCTACGAGCAGTACTTC. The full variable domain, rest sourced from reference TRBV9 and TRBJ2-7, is DSGVTQTPKHLITATGQRVTLRCSPRSGDLSVYWYQQSLDQGLQFLIQYYNGEERAKGNILERFSAQQFPDLHSELNLSSLELGDSALYFCASSVAGTGSSYEQYFGPGTRLTVT.

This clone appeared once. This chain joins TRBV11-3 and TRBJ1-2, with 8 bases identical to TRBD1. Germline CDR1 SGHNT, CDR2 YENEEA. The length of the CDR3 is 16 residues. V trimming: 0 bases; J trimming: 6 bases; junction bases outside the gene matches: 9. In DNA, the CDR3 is TGTGCCAGCAGCTTAGATCGGTGGCAGGGGGCGAATGGCTACACCTTC. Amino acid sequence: CASSLDRWQGANGYTF.

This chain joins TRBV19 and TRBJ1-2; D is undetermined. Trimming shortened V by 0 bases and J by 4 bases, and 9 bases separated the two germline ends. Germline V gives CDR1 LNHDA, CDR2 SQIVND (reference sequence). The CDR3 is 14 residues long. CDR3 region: CASSIDRGVYGYTF. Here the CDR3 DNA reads TGTGCCAGTAGTATAGATCGCGGGGTCTATGGCTACACCTTC.

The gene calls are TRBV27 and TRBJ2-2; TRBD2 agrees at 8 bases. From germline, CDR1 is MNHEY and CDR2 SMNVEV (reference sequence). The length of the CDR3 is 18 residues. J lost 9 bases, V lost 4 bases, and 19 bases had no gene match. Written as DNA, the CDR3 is TGTGCCAGCAGTTCCCCCGCGAGAAGCGGGGGCTCAGGCAGGGAGCTGTTTTTT. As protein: CASSSPARSGGSGRELFF.

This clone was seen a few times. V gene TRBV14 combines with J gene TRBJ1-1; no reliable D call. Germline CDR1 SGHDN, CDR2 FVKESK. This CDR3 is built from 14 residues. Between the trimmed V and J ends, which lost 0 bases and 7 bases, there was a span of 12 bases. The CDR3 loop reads CASSQDAAAVEAFF. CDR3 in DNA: TGTGCCAGCAGCCAAGATGCGGCTGCCGTTGAAGCTTTCTTT.